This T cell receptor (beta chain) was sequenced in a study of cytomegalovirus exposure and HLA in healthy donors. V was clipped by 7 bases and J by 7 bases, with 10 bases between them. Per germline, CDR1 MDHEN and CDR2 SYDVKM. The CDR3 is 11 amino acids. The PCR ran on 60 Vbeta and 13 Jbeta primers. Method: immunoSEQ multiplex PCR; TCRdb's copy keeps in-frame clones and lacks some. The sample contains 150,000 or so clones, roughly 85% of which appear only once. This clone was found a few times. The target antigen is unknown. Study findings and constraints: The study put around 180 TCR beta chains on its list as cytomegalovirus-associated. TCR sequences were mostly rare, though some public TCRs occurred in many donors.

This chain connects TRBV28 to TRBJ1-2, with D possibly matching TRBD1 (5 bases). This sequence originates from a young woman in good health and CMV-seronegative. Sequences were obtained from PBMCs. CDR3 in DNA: TGTGCCAGCATGACAGATTTTGGCTACACCTTC. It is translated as CASMTDFGYTF.